Each of the 3 T cell receptor beta chains below was sequenced from the same sample in a study of T cell repertoires in cytomegalovirus infection. The antigens for these receptors are not known. TCRdb passed the reads through MiXCR, listing each CDR3 protein once. The repertoire holds approximately 310,000 distinct CDR3 sequences, with 25% as singletons. The sample here was cultured PBMCs, taken from culture after CMV antigen stimulation. The source is a human donor in good health (CMV status not recorded). Some clones in this sample may be carry-over from other donors' samples.

J is TRBJ1-1 and V is TRBV4-1, with D possibly TRBD1 on 5 matching bases. The germline V gene has CDR1 MGHRA and CDR2 YSYEKL. The CDR3 has 15 amino acids. V was shortened by 1 base and J by 5 bases, with 14 bases between the two germline ends. The CDR3 reads CASSQVMRGGTEAFF. The DNA of the CDR3 is TGCGCCAGCAGCCAAGTAATGCGGGGGGGGACTGAAGCTTTCTTT.

The table lists this clonotype with many counts. J is TRBJ1-6 and V is TRBV7-2, with D tentatively TRBD1 (5 bases). V was pared by 5 bases and J by 10 bases, with 12 bases between. Germline V gene sequence: CDR1 SGHTA, CDR2 FQGNSA. The CDR3 is made up of 13 amino acids. This CDR3 reads CASSRLWDSPLHF. In DNA form, the CDR3 reads TGTGCCAGCAGCCGGTTGTGGGACTCACCCCTCCACTTT.

This clonotype was seen ten or more times. The rearrangement uses TRBV7-2 and TRBJ2-3; 7 bases match TRBD1. This CDR3 is 14 amino acids long. Germline CDR1 and CDR2: SGHTA and FQGNSA. J was trimmed by 5 bases and V by 1 base; bases with no gene match: 3. CDR3 in amino acids: CASSLGQGRDTQYF. CDR3 DNA: TGTGCCAGCAGCTTAGGACAGGGAAGAGATACGCAGTATTTT. Based on the CDR3 plus reference TRBV7-2 and TRBJ2-3, the full variable domain is GAGVSQSPSNKVTEKGKDVELRCDPISGHTALYWYRQSLGQGLEFLIYFQGNSAPDKSGLPSDRFSAERTGGSVSTLTIQRTQQEDSAVYLCASSLGQGRDTQYFGPGTRLTVL.